These 14 T cell receptor beta chains were all obtained from the same sample, sequenced in a study of identical twins. TCRdb processed the 5' RACE reads anew with MiXCR; each CDR3 protein has one entry. The sample lists 350,000 to 500,000 distinct CDR3 sequences; around 18% were seen once. The sample taken for sequencing was naive T cells sorted from blood. These receptors all stem from a man aged 50-59 years in good health.

This clonotype came up many times. The chain carries TRBV7-3 and TRBJ2-5; tentatively, D is TRBD2 (5 bases). This CDR3 contains 14 residues. V gave up 8 bases and J gave up 1 base, with 14 bases separating them. Germline V gene lookup returns CDR1 SGHTA and CDR2 FQGTGA. The CDR3 spells CASAPSGFQETQYF. The CDR3 bases are TGTGCCAGCGCCCCCAGCGGATTCCAAGAGACCCAGTACTTC.

The rearrangement links TRBV5-1 to TRBJ2-1; D is unresolved. The CDR3 spans 14 residues. Trimming shortened V by 4 bases and J by 6 bases, and 14 bases separated the two germline ends. Germline CDR1 and CDR2: SGHRS and YFSETQ. The CDR3 sequence: CASSRGPERNEQFF. CDR3 coding DNA: TGCGCCAGCAGCCGAGGACCAGAGCGCAATGAGCAGTTCTTC.

CDR3 in amino acids: CASSLDGGAGELFF. The DNA of the CDR3 is TGTGCCAGCAGCTTAGACGGGGGCGCCGGGGAGCTGTTTTTT. This chain links TRBV7-2 with TRBJ2-2; D might be TRBD1 or TRBD2, each matching 6 bases. The V end lost 1 base, the J end lost 6 bases, and 9 bases lay between the germline ends. The CDR3 totals 14 residues. Germline CDR1 is SGHTA and CDR2 is FQGNSA.

The chain employs TRBV5-1 and TRBJ2-3; 9 bases align to TRBD2. The CDR3 totals 15 residues. CDR1 SGHRS and CDR2 YFSETQ come from the germline V gene. Trimming took 7 bases from V and 2 from J; bases not matched to a gene: 8. CDR3 protein: CASGQRGDYTDTQYF. Here the CDR3 DNA reads TGCGCCAGCGGTCAGCGGGGGGACTACACAGATACGCAGTATTTT.

This clonotype was observed a few times. This chain links TRBV29-1 with TRBJ2-3; no clear D gene. CDR3 length equals 13 residues. CDR1 SQVTM and CDR2 ANQGSEA come from the germline V gene. V lost 8 bases to trimming and J lost 2 bases, with 14 bases between them. CDR3 sequence (DNA): TGCAGCTTTTCACCGGACCCCACAGATACGCAGTATTTT. It yields the protein CSFSPDPTDTQYF.

The CDR3 DNA reads as TGTGCCAGCGGGACTAGCGGGATCTCCTACAATGAGCAGTTCTTC. Its protein is CASGTSGISYNEQFF. The chain recombines TRBV6-1 with TRBJ2-1; 13 positions agree with TRBD2. This CDR3 has 15 amino acids. Germline CDR1 is MNHNS and CDR2 is SASEGT. J gave up 0 bases and V 8 bases, and 1 base lay outside the gene matches.

V and J are TRBV10-1 and TRBJ2-2, with 7 bases that match TRBD1. CDR1 and CDR2 from the germline V gene are WNHNN and SYGVQD (reference sequence). V shed 2 bases and J 3 bases; nucleotides not matched to a gene: 9. The CDR3 has 17 amino acids. The CDR3 DNA reads as TGCGCCAGCAGTGAGCACAAACAGGGGAACGACACCGGGGAGCTGTTTTTT. This sequence encodes CASSEHKQGNDTGELFF.

This clonotype was recorded many times. The chain carries TRBV20-1 and TRBJ1-5; 10 bases agree with TRBD1. Looked up from germline, CDR1 is DFQATT and CDR2 is SNEGSKA (reference sequence). This CDR3 has 18 residues. Losses at the gene ends were 4 bases for V and 0 bases for J; bases not matched to a gene: 12. CDR3 in amino acids: CSAKVDRGLTYSNQPQHF. The CDR3 coding sequence is TGCAGTGCTAAGGTGGACAGGGGGTTAACTTATAGCAATCAGCCCCAGCATTTT.

V usage is TRBV27 and J usage is TRBJ2-5, with 7 bases that match TRBD2. J gave up 5 bases and V 1 base, and 7 bases lay outside the gene matches. From germline, CDR1 is MNHEY and CDR2 SMNVEV (reference sequence). This CDR3 region has 15 residues. The CDR3 nucleotides read TGTGCCAGCAGTTTATTCAGGCAGGGAGGGGAGACCCAGTACTTC. Translation: CASSLFRQGGETQYF.

This clonotype was found a few times. The chain has TRBV2 and TRBJ2-7; 7 nucleotides match TRBD2. With V trimmed by 8 bases and J by 5 bases, 12 bases remained unmatched. The CDR3 consists of 14 residues. Germline V lookup: CDR1 SNHLY, CDR2 FYNNEI. The chain's CDR3 is CASRGGAGVDEQYF. The CDR3 nucleotides read TGTGCCAGCCGCGGTGGGGCGGGAGTCGACGAGCAGTACTTC.

This clonotype was observed a few times. This sequence joins TRBV10-3 and TRBJ2-3; 7 bases match TRBD1. The trim removed 3 bases at V and 6 bases at J, leaving 12 bases unmatched. The germline V gene has CDR1 ENHRY and CDR2 SYGVKD. The CDR3 contains 16 residues. Here the CDR3 reads CAISDPTRGYTDTQYF. The CDR3 DNA follows: TGTGCCATCAGTGATCCCACCAGGGGGTATACGGATACGCAGTATTTT.

Only a few counts were recorded for this clonotype. The chain couples TRBV11-2 to TRBJ2-2, with 8 positions matching TRBD1. The CDR3 has 15 amino acids. V lost 8 bases to trimming and J lost 3 bases; unmatched junction nucleotides: 8. Germline V gene lookup returns CDR1 SGHAT and CDR2 FQNNGV. The CDR3 spells CASRVQGEYTGELFF. The CDR3 nucleotides read TGTGCCAGCCGTGTACAGGGGGAATACACCGGGGAGCTGTTTTTT.

A word on this clonotype: This may stem from a read error, because a much larger clone lies one nucleotide away. The chain recombines TRBV20-1 with TRBJ2-3; the D gene is possibly TRBD1 (5 bases). The V end was cut by 1 base, the J end by 0 bases, with 8 bases between. Germline loops: CDR1 DFQATT, CDR2 SNEGSKA (reference sequence). The CDR3 covers 14 residues. The CDR3 DNA follows: TGCAGTGCTAGAGGGACATGTAGCACAGATACGCAGTATTTT. Translation: CSARGTCSTDTQYF.

In this sample, this clonotype turned up a few times. This chain uses TRBV6-5 with TRBJ2-3, with D tentatively TRBD2 (6 bases). The V gene lost 2 bases and the J gene lost 1 base, with 10 bases spanning the gap. This CDR3 region has 15 residues. CDR1 and CDR2 (germline): MNHEY, SVGAGI. The CDR3 region is CASSYTGLRTDTQYF. CDR3 nucleotide sequence: TGTGCCAGCAGTTACACGGGACTCCGCACAGATACGCAGTATTTT.